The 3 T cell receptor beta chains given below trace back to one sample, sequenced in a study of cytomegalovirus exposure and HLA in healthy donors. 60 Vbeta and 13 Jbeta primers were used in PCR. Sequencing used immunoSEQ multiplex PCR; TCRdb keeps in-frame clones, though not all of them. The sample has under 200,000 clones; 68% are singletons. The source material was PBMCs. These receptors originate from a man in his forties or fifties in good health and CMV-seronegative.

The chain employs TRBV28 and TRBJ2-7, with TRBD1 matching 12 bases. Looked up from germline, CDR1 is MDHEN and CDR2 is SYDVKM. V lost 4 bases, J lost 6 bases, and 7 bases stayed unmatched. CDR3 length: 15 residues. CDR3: CASSSAGTGGSEQYF. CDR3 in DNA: TGTGCCAGCAGTTCAGCGGGGACAGGGGGCTCCGAGCAGTACTTC. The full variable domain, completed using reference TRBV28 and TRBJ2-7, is DVKVTQSSRYLVKRTGEKVFLECVQDMDHENMFWYRQDPGLGLRLIYFSYDVKMKEKGDIPEGYSVSREKKERFSLILESASTNQTSMYLCASSSAGTGGSEQYFGPGTRLTVT.

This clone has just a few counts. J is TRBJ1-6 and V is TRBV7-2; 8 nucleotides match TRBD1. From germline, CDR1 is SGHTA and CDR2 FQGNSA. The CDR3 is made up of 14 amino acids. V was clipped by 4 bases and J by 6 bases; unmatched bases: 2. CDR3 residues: CASSSDRGNSPLHF. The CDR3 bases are TGTGCCAGCAGCTCCGACAGGGGTAATTCACCCCTCCACTTT.

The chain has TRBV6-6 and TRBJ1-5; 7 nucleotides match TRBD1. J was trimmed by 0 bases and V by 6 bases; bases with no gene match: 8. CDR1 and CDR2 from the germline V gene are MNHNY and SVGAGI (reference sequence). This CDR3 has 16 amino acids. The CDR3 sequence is CASRSSQGHSNQPQHF. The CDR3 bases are TGTGCCAGCAGATCCTCACAGGGGCATAGCAATCAGCCCCAGCATTTT.